One sample yielded the 11 T cell receptor beta chains listed below, sequenced in a study of blood T cell repertoires in COVID-19. Sequencing used immunoSEQ multiplex PCR; TCRdb keeps in-frame clones, though not all of them. Among approximately 68,000 clones listed, over 75% were seen once. What was sequenced was peripheral blood. These TCRs come from a man aged 50-60 years with active COVID-19.

This clone was recorded only once. V gene TRBV6-5 combines with J gene TRBJ1-5, with no clear D. Germline lookup yields CDR1 MNHEY and CDR2 SVGAGI. The ends were cut back, 6 bases at V and 2 bases at J, with 11 bases in the middle. The CDR3 has 14 amino acids. CDR3 in DNA: TGTGCCAGCAGGCCAAGTCCGGGCAATCAGCCCCAGCATTTT. It encodes CASRPSPGNQPQHF.

The gene calls are TRBV27 and TRBJ2-7, with D possibly being TRBD1 (6 bases). This CDR3 is 19 amino acids long. The V gene's germline CDR1 is MNHEY and CDR2 SMNVEV (reference sequence). The germline V and J ends were trimmed by 4 bases and 0 bases, with 25 bases remaining between them. CDR3 nucleotides: TGTGCCAGCAGTTCATTTCCGGGACAAACAGAAAAAAACTCCTACGAGCAGTACTTC. Translating it yields CASSSFPGQTEKNSYEQYF.

The rearrangement uses TRBV18 and TRBJ2-1, with 8 bases identical to TRBD1. The trim removed 6 bases at V and 0 bases at J, leaving 4 bases unmatched. CDR3 length: 15 residues. Germline V gives CDR1 KGHSH, CDR2 LQKENI. CDR3 DNA: TGTGCCAGCTCCCCGGACAGGGTCTCCTACAATGAGCAGTTCTTC. It encodes CASSPDRVSYNEQFF.

The gene calls are TRBV6-5 and TRBJ2-7, with 9 bases lining up with TRBD1. CDR1 and CDR2 (germline): MNHEY, SVGAGI. V lost 6 bases to trimming and J lost 3 bases; unmatched junction nucleotides: 6. The CDR3 runs 14 residues. The CDR3 region has the DNA TGTGCCAGCAGCTCGGGACAGGGATTCTACGAGCAGTACTTC. Translated: CASSSGQGFYEQYF.

In this sample, this clone turned up once. V and J are TRBV28 and TRBJ1-1; possible D gene TRBD1, 5 bases. V was trimmed by 1 base and J by 9 bases, leaving 15 bases between them. There are 14 residues in the CDR3. Germline values: CDR1 MDHEN, CDR2 SYDVKM. The CDR3 bases are TGTGCCAGCAGTTTATCCTTCCTGACAGCTAAAGCTTTCTTT. Its translation: CASSLSFLTAKAFF.

The gene calls are TRBV7-2 and TRBJ2-1, with a tentative D call TRBD1 (6 bases). CDR1 is SGHTA, CDR2 FQGNSA, per germline. The CDR3 contains 16 residues. With 2 bases removed from V and 2 bases from J, the gap between germline ends came to 13 bases. The CDR3 loop is CASSLRGTTAYNEQFF. In DNA form, the CDR3 reads TGTGCCAGCAGCTTACGTGGGACAACCGCCTACAATGAGCAGTTCTTC.

The chain combines TRBV5-1 with TRBJ1-4, with D possibly matching TRBD1 (5 bases). The CDR3 covers 15 residues. V was cut by 0 bases and J by 0 bases, with 6 bases left in between. CDR1 and CDR2 from the germline V gene are SGHRS and YFSETQ. CDR3 region: CASSLGGTTNEKLFF. CDR3 sequence (DNA): TGCGCCAGCAGCTTGGGGGGCACAACTAATGAAAAACTGTTTTTT.

The CDR3 region is CATSNTDTQYF. The CDR3 nucleotides read TGTGCCACCAGCAACACAGATACGCAGTATTTT. This chain uses TRBV24-1 with TRBJ2-3, with no clear D. The CDR3 has 11 residues. Germline CDR1 and CDR2: KGHDR and SFDVKD. The V end lost 7 bases, the J end lost 2 bases, and 3 bases lay between the germline ends.

The V and J genes are TRBV6-2 or TRBV6-3 and TRBJ2-3; 7 bases line up with TRBD1. The CDR3 is made up of 20 amino acids. Germline V lookup: CDR1 MNHEY, CDR2 SVGEGT. The V gene end was trimmed by 5 bases and the J gene end by 2 bases; junction bases not matched to a gene: 22. The CDR3 DNA reads as TGTGCCAGCAGTGCACGACAGGGAAAAATAACCGAAAAACTCACAGATACGCAGTATTTT. Translation gives CASSARQGKITEKLTDTQYF.

The chain is built from TRBV6-2 or TRBV6-3 and TRBJ1-5, with 7 bases fitting TRBD1. The V and J ends lost 6 bases and 1 base, in that order; junction bases with no gene match: 6. The CDR3 has 15 residues. CDR1 is MNHEY, CDR2 SVGEGT, per germline. The CDR3 coding sequence is TGTGCCAGCAGCCGACAGGGAGGAAGCAATCAGCCCCAGCATTTT. Its protein product is CASSRQGGSNQPQHF.

This rearrangement joins TRBV5-1 to TRBJ2-7, with 10 bases aligning to TRBD1. After removal of 3 bases from V and 5 bases from J, the junction contained 8 bases not matched to a gene. Per the germline V gene, CDR1 is SGHRS and CDR2 is YFSETQ. This CDR3 is 15 amino acids long. The CDR3 DNA sequence: TGCGCCAGCAGCTCCCCGACAGGGGGCAGGGACGAGCAGTACTTC. Residues: CASSSPTGGRDEQYF. Full variable domain (missing parts from reference TRBV5-1 and TRBJ2-7): KAGVTQTPRYLIKTRGQQVTLSCSPISGHRSVSWYQQTPGQGLQFLFEYFSETQRNKGNFPGRFSGRQFSNSRSEMNVSTLELGDSALYLCASSSPTGGRDEQYFGPGTRLTVT.